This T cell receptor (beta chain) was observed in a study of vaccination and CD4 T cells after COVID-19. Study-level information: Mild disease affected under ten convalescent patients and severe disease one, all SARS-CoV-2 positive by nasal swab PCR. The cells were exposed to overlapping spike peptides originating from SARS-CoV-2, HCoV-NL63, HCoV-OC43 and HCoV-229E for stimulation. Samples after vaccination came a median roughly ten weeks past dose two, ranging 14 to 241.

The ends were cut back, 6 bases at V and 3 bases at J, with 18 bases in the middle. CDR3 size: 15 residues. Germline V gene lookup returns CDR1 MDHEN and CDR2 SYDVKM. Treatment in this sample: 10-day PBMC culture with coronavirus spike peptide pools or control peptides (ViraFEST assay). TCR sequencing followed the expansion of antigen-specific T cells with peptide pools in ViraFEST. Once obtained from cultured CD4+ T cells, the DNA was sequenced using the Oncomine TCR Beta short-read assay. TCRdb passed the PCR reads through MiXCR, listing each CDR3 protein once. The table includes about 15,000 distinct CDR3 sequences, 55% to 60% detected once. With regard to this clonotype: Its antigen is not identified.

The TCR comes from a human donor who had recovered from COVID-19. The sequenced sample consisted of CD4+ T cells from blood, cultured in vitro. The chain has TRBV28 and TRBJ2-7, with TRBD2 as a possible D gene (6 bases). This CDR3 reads CASSLAFSGSYEQYF. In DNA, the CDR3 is TGTGCCAGCAGCCTAGCCTTTAGCGGAAGCTACGAGCAGTACTTC.